The 13 T cell receptor beta chains below were found in one sample sequenced in a study of CD8 T cells in Susac syndrome. It was with random hexamers that roughly 0.5 to 1 ug RNA was reverse transcribed. TCRdb fed the immunoSEQ multiplex PCR reads into MiXCR, producing one record per CDR3 protein. The sample consists of roughly 160,000 distinct CDR3 sequences, around 95% of them appearing once. The sample taken for sequencing was CD4+ T cells from PBMCs. Receptors were obtained from a human donor in good health.

This chain uses TRBV2 with TRBJ2-7; D call uncertain. Looked up from germline, CDR1 is SNHLY and CDR2 is FYNNEI. Trimming shortened V by 3 bases and J by 7 bases, and 4 bases separated the two germline ends. The CDR3 is made up of 10 amino acids. CDR3 coding DNA: TGTGCCAGCAGTGAGGCGGAGCAGTACTTC. Residues: CASSEAEQYF.

The genes are TRBV20-1 and TRBJ2-1; 12 bases match TRBD2. Germline-derived CDR1 and CDR2 are DFQATT and SNEGSKA (reference sequence). V was clipped by 5 bases and J by 10 bases; unmatched bases: 6. The CDR3 totals 13 residues. CDR3 nucleotides: TGCAGTGCTTCAAGACTAGCGGGGGACGAGCAGTTCTTC. This encodes CSASRLAGDEQFF.

V gene TRBV12-3 or TRBV12-4 combines with J gene TRBJ2-1; D is unresolved. This CDR3 comprises 13 residues. V lost 7 bases, J lost 9 bases, and 16 bases lay in between. The CDR3 DNA reads TGTGCCAGCACCCTACTGGGTTATAGTGAGCAGTTCTTC. This sequence encodes CASTLLGYSEQFF.

The chain couples TRBV2 to TRBJ1-1, with D perhaps matching TRBD1 (5 bases). This CDR3 spans 12 amino acids. V dropped 5 bases and J dropped 9 bases, with 13 bases sitting between them. The V gene's germline CDR1 is SNHLY and CDR2 FYNNEI. CDR3 in DNA: TGTGCCAGCAGTTCCCGCGGGGGACAAGCTTTCTTT. Its translation is CASSSRGGQAFF.

The chain employs TRBV7-8 and TRBJ1-3; 9 bases fit TRBD1. Germline V lookup: CDR1 SGHVS, CDR2 FQNEAQ. Trimming took 5 bases from V and 2 from J; bases not matched to a gene: 16. There are 19 residues in the CDR3. The CDR3 nucleotides are TGTGCCAGCAGCCCTACCCGCCCGGGACAGGGAATAACTGGAAACACCATATATTTT. Translating it yields CASSPTRPGQGITGNTIYF.

The chain carries TRBV30 and TRBJ2-1; D unclear. CDR1 and CDR2 from the germline V gene are GTSNPN and SVGIG (reference sequence). The CDR3 has 12 amino acids. The germline V and J ends were trimmed by 2 bases and 5 bases, with 7 bases remaining between them. The CDR3 coding sequence is TGTGCCTGGAGTCCTGACCACAATGAGCAGTTCTTC. Amino acid sequence: CAWSPDHNEQFF.

Written as DNA, the CDR3 is TGTGCCAGCAGACCCGGACTAGCGGGGGCCTACGAGCAGTACTTC. Translating gives CASRPGLAGAYEQYF. The rearrangement uses TRBV6-5 and TRBJ2-7, with 13 bases lining up with TRBD2. Germline lookup yields CDR1 MNHEY and CDR2 SVGAGI. After removal of 6 bases from V and 2 bases from J, the junction contained 4 bases not matched to a gene. The CDR3 is 15 amino acids.

V and J are TRBV3-1 and TRBJ2-3, with 9 bases lining up with TRBD2. CDR1 and CDR2 from the germline V gene are LGHDT and YNNKEL (reference sequence). This CDR3 contains 20 residues. Germline trimming cut 4 bases from V and 0 bases from J; bases unmatched to any gene: 17. The CDR3 DNA sequence: TGTGCCAGCAGCCTCAGCACGGGACTAGCTGATACCACTAGCACAGATACGCAGTATTTT. It specifies CASSLSTGLADTTSTDTQYF.

This chain uses TRBV20-1 with TRBJ2-5; 10 bases align to TRBD1. Germline assignment: CDR1 DFQATT and CDR2 SNEGSKA (reference sequence). The CDR3 runs to 14 residues. Trimming took 5 bases from V and 5 from J; bases not matched to a gene: 8. In nucleotides, the CDR3 is TGCAGTGCTGGACCGGGACAGGGGCGGGAGACCCAGTACTTC. Translation: CSAGPGQGRETQYF.

CDR3 amino acids: CASSPGTGGIYEQFF. The CDR3 region has the DNA TGTGCCAGTAGCCCCGGGACAGGGGGCATTTATGAGCAGTTCTTC. The rearrangement links TRBV19 to TRBJ2-1, with 12 bases aligning to TRBD1. Germline V gives CDR1 LNHDA, CDR2 SQIVND (reference sequence). Unmatched junction bases numbered 8, after V lost 6 bases and J lost 8 bases. The CDR3 totals 15 residues.

This clonotype occurred once. The chain couples TRBV6-2 or TRBV6-3 to TRBJ1-5; 9 nucleotides match TRBD1. The V gene's germline CDR1 is MNHEY and CDR2 SVGEGT. Trimming removed 4 bases from V and 7 bases from J; junction bases left unmatched: 5. This CDR3 is built from 14 residues. CDR3 amino acids: CASSSRTGEQPQHF. CDR3 DNA sequence: TGTGCCAGCAGTTCCAGGACAGGGGAACAGCCCCAGCATTTT.

This chain connects TRBV3-1 to TRBJ2-1; TRBD2 is a possible D gene (6 bases). V shed 2 bases and J shed 6 bases, with 11 bases lying between them. The germline V gene encodes CDR1 LGHDT and CDR2 YNNKEL (reference sequence). The CDR3 extends over 14 amino acids. This CDR3 reads CASSQLGDSNEQFF. The CDR3 DNA is TGTGCCAGCAGCCAACTTGGGGACTCCAATGAGCAGTTCTTC.

This clonotype came up once. V usage is TRBV20-1 and J usage is TRBJ2-7; D ambiguous. There are 15 residues in the CDR3. Per the germline V gene, CDR1 is DFQATT and CDR2 is SNEGSKA (reference sequence). Trimming stripped 3 bases from V and 4 bases from J, with 19 bases between. The CDR3 spells CSASRIGRPTYEQYF. CDR3 DNA sequence: TGCAGTGCTAGTAGGATCGGCAGACCAACGTACGAGCAGTACTTC.